This T cell receptor (beta chain) was sequenced for a study of technical replicates of blood from a few donors. There are 14 residues in the CDR3. V was clipped by 4 bases and J by 4 bases, with 11 bases between them. Germline CDR1 is MNHNS and CDR2 is SASEGT. The protocol was immunoSEQ multiplex PCR, while the TCRdb copy is restricted to in-frame clones and leaves out a portion. The sample includes some 83,000 clones, approximately 90% seen only once; the top ten take about 0.26%. The receptor's source is a human donor in good health. The gene calls are TRBV6-1 and TRBJ1-5, with a tentative D call TRBD1 (6 bases). The sample consisted of T cells isolated from PBMCs. The CDR3 DNA reads TGTGCCAGCAGTGTACCGGACAGAAATCAGCCCCAGCATTTT. This gives the protein CASSVPDRNQPQHF.